The sequence of this T cell receptor beta chain was determined in a study of cytomegalovirus exposure and HLA in healthy donors. This CDR3 is 12 amino acids long. From germline, CDR1 is MNHEY and CDR2 SMNVEV (reference sequence). The ends were cut back, 5 bases at V and 5 bases at J, with 7 bases in the middle. It was with 60 Vbeta and 13 Jbeta primers that the PCR ran. Some clones are missing from TCRdb's copy, which holds only in-frame ones; the method was immunoSEQ multiplex PCR. The sample consists of roughly 110,000 clones, around 85% of them appearing once. The chain carries TRBV27 and TRBJ2-1; no reliable D call. The sequence came from a man aged 25-40 years in good health and CMV-seronegative. The specimen was PBMCs. This CDR3 is CASSPLNNEQFF. The CDR3 bases are TGTGCCAGCAGTCCCCTTAACAATGAGCAGTTCTTC.